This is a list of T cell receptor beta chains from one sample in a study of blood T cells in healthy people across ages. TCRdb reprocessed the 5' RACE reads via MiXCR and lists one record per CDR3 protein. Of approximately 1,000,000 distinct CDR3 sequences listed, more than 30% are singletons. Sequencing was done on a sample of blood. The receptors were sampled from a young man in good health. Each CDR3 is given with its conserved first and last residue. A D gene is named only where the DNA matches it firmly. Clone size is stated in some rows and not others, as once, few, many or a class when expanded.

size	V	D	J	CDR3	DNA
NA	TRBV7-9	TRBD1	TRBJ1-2	CATLRDSFDYGYTF	TGTGCCACCCTCCGGGACAGCTTCGACTATGGCTACACCTTC
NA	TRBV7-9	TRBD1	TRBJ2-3	CASSLEPGQESTDTQYF	TGTGCCAGCAGCTTAGAACCGGGACAGGAGAGCACAGATACGCAGTATTTT
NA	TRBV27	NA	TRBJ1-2	CASSPLHAGISNYGYTF	TGTGCCAGCAGCCCGCTTCACGCCGGGATATCTAACTATGGCTACACCTTC
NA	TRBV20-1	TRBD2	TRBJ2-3	CSARPSGGATDTQYF	TGCAGTGCTAGGCCTAGCGGGGGGGCGACAGATACGCAGTATTTT
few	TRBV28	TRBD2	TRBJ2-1	CASTTSVYNEQFF	TGTGCCAGCACTACTAGCGTCTACAATGAGCAGTTCTTC
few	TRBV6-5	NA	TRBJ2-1	CASSYSRDTRLEQFF	TGTGCCAGCAGTTACTCGCGGGACACCCGTTTGGAGCAGTTCTTC
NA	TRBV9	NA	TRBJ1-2	CASSVAEGPGYYGYTF	TGTGCCAGCAGCGTAGCTGAGGGACCGGGTTACTATGGCTACACCTTC
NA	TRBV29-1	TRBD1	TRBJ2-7	CSVQGATDEQYF	TGTAGCGTACAGGGGGCAACGGACGAGCAGTACTTC
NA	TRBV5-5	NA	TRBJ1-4	CASSLPAGIGKLFF	TGTGCCAGCAGCTTGCCGGCAGGGATTGGAAAACTGTTTTTT
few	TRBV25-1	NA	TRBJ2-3	CASSDFGRGTDTQYF	TGTGCCAGCAGTGATTTTGGCAGGGGTACAGATACGCAGTATTTT
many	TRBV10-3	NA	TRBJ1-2	CAISESNTDGYTF	TGTGCCATCAGTGAGTCGAATACTGATGGCTACACCTTC
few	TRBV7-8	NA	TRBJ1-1	CASSPRTAASLNTEAFF	TGTGCCAGCAGCCCCCGGACGGCCGCAAGTCTGAACACTGAAGCTTTCTTT
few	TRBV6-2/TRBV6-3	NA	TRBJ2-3	CASRTVSAQYF	TGTGCCAGCAGGACAGTATCAGCGCAGTATTTT
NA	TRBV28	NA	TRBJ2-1	CASSLRGAHEQFF	TGTGCCAGCAGTTTACGGGGGGCCCATGAGCAGTTCTTC
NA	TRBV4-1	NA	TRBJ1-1	CASSQDPGADTEAFF	TGCGCCAGCAGCCAAGATCCGGGGGCCGACACTGAAGCTTTCTTT
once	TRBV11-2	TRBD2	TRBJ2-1	CASSLDLVLAGALTYNEQFF	TGTGCCAGCAGCTTAGATTTGGTACTAGCGGGGGCCCTCACCTACAATGAGCAGTTCTTC
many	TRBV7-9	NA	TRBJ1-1	CASSLLGGQDEAFF	TGTGCCAGCAGCTTACTCGGGGGGCAGGATGAAGCTTTCTTT
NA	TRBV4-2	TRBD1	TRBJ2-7	CASSQAFATTGGTYEQYF	TGTGCCAGCAGCCAAGCCTTCGCCACGACAGGGGGGACCTACGAGCAGTACTTC
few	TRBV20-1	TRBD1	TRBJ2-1	CSARDWVGQGVDEQFF	TGCAGTGCTAGAGATTGGGTGGGGCAGGGGGTCGATGAGCAGTTCTTC
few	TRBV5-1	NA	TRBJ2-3	CASSRGGGGSDAQYF	TGCGCCAGCAGCAGAGGAGGGGGGGGATCAGATGCGCAGTATTTT
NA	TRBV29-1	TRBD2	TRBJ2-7	CSVVTSAHIHEQYF	TGCAGCGTAGTAACTAGCGCCCACATCCACGAGCAGTACTTC
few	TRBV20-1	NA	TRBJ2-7	CSARGKGPSSYEQYF	TGCAGTGCTAGAGGAAAGGGCCCGAGCTCCTACGAGCAGTACTTC
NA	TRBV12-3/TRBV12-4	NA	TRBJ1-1	CASSSFRGHRKGTEAFF	TGTGCCAGCAGTTCATTCCGCGGACACCGCAAGGGCACTGAAGCTTTCTTT
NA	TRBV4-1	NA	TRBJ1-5	CASSQDTGGRQPQHF	TGCGCCAGCAGCCAAGATACGGGGGGACGCCAGCCCCAGCATTTT
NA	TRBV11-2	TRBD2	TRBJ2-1	CASSLDPASGYYNEQFF	TGTGCCAGCAGCTTAGATCCCGCTAGCGGATACTACAATGAGCAGTTCTTC
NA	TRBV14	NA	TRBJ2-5	CASSQTGTRYNEQYF	TGTGCCAGCAGCCAGACCGGGACACGTTACAATGAGCAGTACTTC
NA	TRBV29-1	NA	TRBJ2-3	CSVPWGLLSSTDTQYF	TGCAGCGTCCCATGGGGCCTCCTTTCTTCCACAGATACGCAGTATTTT
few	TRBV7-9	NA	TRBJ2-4	CASSLARGVKNIQYF	TGTGCCAGCAGCTTAGCCCGAGGGGTCAAAAACATTCAGTACTTC
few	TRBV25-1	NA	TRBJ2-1	CASSEYKGGYNEQFF	TGTGCCAGCAGTGAATATAAGGGTGGCTACAATGAGCAGTTCTTC
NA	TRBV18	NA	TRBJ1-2	CASSPPGQQAYGYTF	TGTGCCAGCTCACCTCCTGGACAACAAGCATATGGCTACACCTTC
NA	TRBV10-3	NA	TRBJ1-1	CAISVGTEAFF	TGTGCCATCAGTGTGGGGACTGAAGCTTTCTTT
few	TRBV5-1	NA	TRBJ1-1	CASSPGTVTRTEAFF	TGCGCCAGCAGCCCCGGGACCGTCACGAGGACTGAAGCTTTCTTT
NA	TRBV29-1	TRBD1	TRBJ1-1	CSVARGTEGTEAFF	TGCAGCGTTGCCCGAGGGACAGAGGGCACTGAAGCTTTCTTT
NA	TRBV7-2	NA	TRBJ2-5	CASSLGSGLETQYF	TGTGCCAGCAGCTTAGGCTCAGGGCTCGAGACCCAGTACTTC
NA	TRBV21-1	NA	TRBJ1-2	CASSNKDSGGYGYTF	TGTGCCAGCAGCAACAAGGACTCGGGGGGCTATGGCTACACCTTC
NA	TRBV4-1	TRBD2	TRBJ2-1	CASSQGPGRGGYNEQFF	TGCGCCAGCAGCCAAGGCCCCGGGCGGGGGGGGTACAATGAGCAGTTCTTC
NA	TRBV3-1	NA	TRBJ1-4	CASRGGSTEKLFF	TGTGCCAGCAGAGGAGGATCTACGGAAAAACTGTTTTTT
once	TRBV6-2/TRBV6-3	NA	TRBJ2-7	CASSYSSGTDSYEQYF	TGTGCCAGCAGTTACTCGAGCGGGACAGATTCCTACGAGCAGTACTTC
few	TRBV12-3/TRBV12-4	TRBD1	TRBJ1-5	CASSLQGQGNQPQHF	TGTGCCAGCAGCCTTCAGGGACAGGGCAATCAGCCCCAGCATTTT
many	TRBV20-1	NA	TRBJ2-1	CSARESRSSYNEQFF	TGCAGTGCTAGAGAGTCCAGGAGCTCCTACAATGAGCAGTTCTTC
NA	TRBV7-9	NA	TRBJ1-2	CASLSTDNYGYTF	TGTGCCAGCCTCTCGACAGATAACTATGGCTACACCTTC
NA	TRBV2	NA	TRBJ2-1	CASKSLVNDEQFF	TGTGCCAGCAAGAGCCTAGTTAACGATGAGCAGTTCTTC
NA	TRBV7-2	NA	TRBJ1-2	CASSLEGTKGYGYTF	TGTGCCAGCAGCTTAGAGGGGACAAAAGGCTATGGCTACACCTTC
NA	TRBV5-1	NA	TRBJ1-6	CASSLGAGSTPNSPPHF	TGCGCCAGCAGCTTGGGCGCAGGGTCCACTCCTAATTCACCCCCCCACTTT
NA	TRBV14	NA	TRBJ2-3	CASSPQGSRTDTQYF	TGTGCCAGCAGCCCCCAGGGGTCCAGGACAGATACGCAGTATTTT
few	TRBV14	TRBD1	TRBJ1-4	CASSQEVPTGTNEKLFF	TGTGCCAGCAGCCAAGAAGTCCCGACAGGGACTAATGAAAAACTGTTTTTT
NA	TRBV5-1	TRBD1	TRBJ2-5	CASTQDRAVETQYF	TGCGCCAGCACCCAAGACAGGGCTGTGGAGACCCAGTACTTC
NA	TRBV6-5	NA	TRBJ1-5	CASSYGVRQPQHF	TGTGCCAGCAGTTACGGGGTGAGGCAGCCCCAGCATTTT
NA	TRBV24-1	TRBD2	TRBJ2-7	CATSDMGRESYNEQYF	TGTGCCACCAGTGATATGGGGAGGGAATCCTACAATGAGCAGTACTTC
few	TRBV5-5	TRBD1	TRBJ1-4	CASSTGQRDEKLFF	TGTGCCAGCAGCACGGGACAGAGGGATGAAAAACTGTTTTTT
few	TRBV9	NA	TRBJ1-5	CASSVDGDVYQPQHF	TGTGCCAGCAGCGTAGACGGGGACGTATATCAGCCCCAGCATTTT
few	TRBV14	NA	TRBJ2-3	CASSQYTIDSTDTQYF	TGTGCCAGCAGCCAATATACGATTGACAGCACAGATACGCAGTATTTT
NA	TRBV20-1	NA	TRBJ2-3	CSAIRRGSGADTQYF	TGCAGTGCTATCCGACGGGGGTCGGGCGCAGATACGCAGTATTTT
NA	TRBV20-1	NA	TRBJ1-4	CSAAERNEKLFF	TGCAGTGCGGCTGAGCGGAATGAAAAACTGTTTTTT
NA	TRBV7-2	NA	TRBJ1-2	CASSLIPGESRNYGYTF	TGTGCCAGCAGCCTGATCCCAGGGGAAAGCCGAAACTATGGCTACACCTTC
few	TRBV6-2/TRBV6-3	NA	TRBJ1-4	CASSPTNEKLFF	TGTGCCAGCAGCCCCACTAATGAAAAACTGTTTTTT
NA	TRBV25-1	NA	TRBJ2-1	CASSDDGGYNEQFF	TGTGCCAGCAGTGACGACGGGGGCTACAATGAGCAGTTCTTC
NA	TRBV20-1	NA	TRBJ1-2	CSASLEGSLKGYTF	TGCAGTGCTAGCTTGGAGGGGAGTTTGAAAGGCTACACCTTC
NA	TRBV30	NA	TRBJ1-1	CAWSRKMNTEAFF	TGTGCCTGGAGTAGGAAGATGAACACTGAAGCTTTCTTT